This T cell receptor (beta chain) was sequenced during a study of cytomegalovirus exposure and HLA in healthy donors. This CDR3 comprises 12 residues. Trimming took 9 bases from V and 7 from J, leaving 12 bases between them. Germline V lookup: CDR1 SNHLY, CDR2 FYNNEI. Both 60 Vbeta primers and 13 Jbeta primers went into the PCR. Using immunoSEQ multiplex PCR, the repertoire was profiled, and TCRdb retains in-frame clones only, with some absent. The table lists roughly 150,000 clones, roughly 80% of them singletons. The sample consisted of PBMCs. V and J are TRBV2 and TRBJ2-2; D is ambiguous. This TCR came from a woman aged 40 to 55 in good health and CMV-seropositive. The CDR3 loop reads CASERSGGELFF. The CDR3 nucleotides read TGTGCCAGTGAAAGGAGTGGCGGGGAGCTGTTTTTT.